The 6 T cell receptor beta chains presented below share a single source sample, sequenced in a study of cytomegalovirus exposure and HLA in healthy donors. TCRdb's copy holds only in-frame clones and misses some; the assay was immunoSEQ multiplex PCR. The table lists fewer than 400,000 clones, 88% of them singletons. The specimen was PBMCs. The receptor source for this set is a man aged 25 to 45 in good health and CMV-seronegative.

The chain links TRBV6-4 to TRBJ1-5, with TRBD1 identical over 8 bases. V lost 4 bases, J lost 1 base, and 12 bases stayed unmatched. Germline CDR1 reads MRHNA; CDR2 reads SNTAGT. The CDR3 sequence is 18 residues long. The CDR3: CASSGAVQGALSNQPQHF. CDR3 sequence (DNA): TGTGCCAGCAGTGGGGCGGTCCAGGGGGCATTGAGCAATCAGCCCCAGCATTTT.

The chain links TRBV20-1 to TRBJ1-2, with no clear D. The CDR3 consists of 11 residues. V lost 5 bases, J lost 2 bases, and 6 bases lay in between. CDR1 and CDR2 from the germline V gene are DFQATT and SNEGSKA (reference sequence). The CDR3 here is CSAFLNYGYTF. The DNA for the CDR3 is TGCAGTGCTTTCCTCAACTATGGCTACACCTTC.

On this clone: Germline and junction disagree at one end, which may indicate a read error. Other DNA sequences from this sample encode an identical CDR3 as well. This chain links TRBV2 with TRBJ1-5; possibly TRBD1 for D (5 bases). CDR3 length equals 14 residues. Germline CDR1 SNHLY, CDR2 FYNNEI. The CDR3 is CASSYGQGTQPQHF. Written as DNA, the CDR3 is TGTGCCAGCAGTTATGGACAAGGCACTCAGCCCCAACATTTT.

This clone was counted once. V and J are TRBV6-1 and TRBJ2-7, with D unresolved. The CDR3 contains 14 residues. Germline V gene data show CDR1 as MNHNS and CDR2 as SASEGT. The V gene lost 3 bases and the J gene lost 9 bases, with 18 bases spanning the gap. CDR3 bases: TGTGCCAGCAGTGAGGAACAGCAGGCGATCCGGCAGTACTTC. This codes for CASSEEQQAIRQYF.

This clone was picked up a small number of times. This rearrangement joins TRBV6-6 to TRBJ1-6; 8 bases align to TRBD1. The CDR3 runs to 14 residues. Germline assignment: CDR1 MNHNY and CDR2 SVGAGI (reference sequence). Trimming removed 2 bases from V and 8 bases from J; junction bases left unmatched: 2. CDR3 bases: TGTGCCAGCAGTTACCGACAGGGGCATTCACCCCTCCACTTT. This gives the protein CASSYRQGHSPLHF.

The V and J genes are TRBV7-9 and TRBJ2-2; 7 bases map to TRBD2. V lost 7 bases, J lost 3 bases, and 14 bases stayed unmatched. Germline V CDR1 and CDR2: SEHNR, FQNEAQ (reference sequence). The CDR3 runs 17 residues. The CDR3 DNA reads TGTGCCAGCAATGACAAGAACGCGGGGGTATACACCGGGGAGCTGTTTTTT. It codes for CASNDKNAGVYTGELFF. The full variable domain, its missing parts supplied by reference TRBV7-9 and TRBJ2-2, is DTGVSQNPRHKITKRGQNVTFRCDPISEHNRLYWYRQTLGQGPEFLTYFQNEAQLEKSRLLSDRFSAERPKGSFSTLEIQRTEQGDSAMYLCASNDKNAGVYTGELFFGEGSRLTVL.